These 24 T cell receptor beta chains were sequenced from one sample in a study of blood T cell repertoires in COVID-19. This table comes from immunoSEQ multiplex PCR, and its TCRdb copy is limited to in-frame clones, with some not included. The sample consists of under 100,000 clones, roughly 89% of them appearing once. The sample was peripheral blood. Receptors were obtained from a man aged 50-60 years with active COVID-19.

The chain recombines TRBV28 with TRBJ2-1; D possibly corresponds to TRBD2 (6 bases). The CDR3 sequence is 17 residues long. Trimming pared 2 bases from V and 7 bases from J, leaving 21 bases between. The germline gives CDR1 MDHEN, CDR2 SYDVKM. The CDR3 DNA is TGTGCCAGCAGTTTAGGGGTGGGAGGTTTGAGTGATAATGAGCAGTTCTTC. It encodes CASSLGVGGLSDNEQFF. Full variable domain (remainder filled in from reference TRBV28 and TRBJ2-1): DVKVTQSSRYLVKRTGEKVFLECVQDMDHENMFWYRQDPGLGLRLIYFSYDVKMKEKGDIPEGYSVSREKKERFSLILESASTNQTSMYLCASSLGVGGLSDNEQFFGPGTRLTVL.

The chain carries TRBV7-9 and TRBJ2-1; 11 nucleotides agree with TRBD1. Germline V gives CDR1 SEHNR, CDR2 FQNEAQ (reference sequence). CDR3 length equals 15 residues. Trimming took 5 bases from V and 4 from J; bases not matched to a gene: 4. The CDR3 protein is CASSTGTGGYNEQFF. The CDR3 DNA follows: TGTGCCAGCAGCACCGGGACAGGGGGGTACAATGAGCAGTTCTTC.

This clone was seen only a few times. The chain has TRBV6-4 and TRBJ2-3, with 7 bases matching TRBD1. The junction had 12 bases not matched to a gene; V was cut back by 5 bases and J by 4 bases. The CDR3 sequence is 16 residues long. Germline values: CDR1 MRHNA, CDR2 SNTAGT. The CDR3 reads CASSLASGQSADTQYF. The CDR3 DNA reads as TGTGCCAGCAGTCTAGCTTCGGGACAGAGCGCAGATACGCAGTATTTT.

This clone was detected once. As DNA, the CDR3 is TGTGCCAGCAGCTTAGGATGGCAGGGCGGTTACGAGCAGTACTTC. This encodes CASSLGWQGGYEQYF. The chain has TRBV7-9 and TRBJ2-7, with a tentative D call TRBD1 (5 bases). Germline CDR1 and CDR2: SEHNR and FQNEAQ (reference sequence). V dropped 1 base and J dropped 4 bases, with 14 bases sitting between them. The length of the CDR3 is 15 residues.

The CDR3 loop reads CASSLVAGGFINEQFF. The CDR3 nucleotides are TGTGCCAGCAGCTTAGTCGCGGGAGGGTTCATTAATGAGCAGTTCTTC. The chain has TRBV7-6 and TRBJ2-1; 9 bases align to TRBD2. V shed 1 base, J shed 7 bases, and the junction held 8 bases outside the gene matches. CDR3 length: 16 amino acids. Germline V gene data show CDR1 as SGHVS and CDR2 as FNYEAQ.

CDR3 bases: TGTGCCAGCAGTTACATGGGGGGAGTGTTGAACACTGAAGCTTTCTTT. It specifies CASSYMGGVLNTEAFF. The rearrangement joins TRBV6-2 or TRBV6-3 to TRBJ1-1; TRBD1 is a possible D gene (5 bases). The germline V gene encodes CDR1 MNHEY and CDR2 SVGEGT. The V end lost 2 bases, the J end lost 0 bases, and 13 bases lay between the germline ends. This CDR3 is built from 16 residues.

DNA for the CDR3: TGTGCCAGCAGCTTAGATATAGATACGCAGTATTTT. Translated: CASSLDIDTQYF. The rearrangement uses TRBV7-9 and TRBJ2-3; D is uncertain. CDR1 and CDR2 (germline): SEHNR, FQNEAQ (reference sequence). This CDR3 comprises 12 residues. Trimming left V 1 base short and J 5 bases short, with 4 bases between. Full variable domain (rest looked up from reference TRBV7-9 and TRBJ2-3): DTGVSQNPRHKITKRGQNVTFRCDPISEHNRLYWYRQTLGQGPEFLTYFQNEAQLEKSRLLSDRFSAERPKGSFSTLEIQRTEQGDSAMYLCASSLDIDTQYFGPGTRLTVL.

The V call is TRBV23-1, the J call TRBJ1-1, with D perhaps TRBD1 (6 bases). TRBV23-1 is an ORF; its function is uncertain. V lost 8 bases to trimming and J lost 2 bases, with 24 bases between them. The CDR3 runs to 17 residues. The CDR3: CASRADSTHRSNTEAFF. The CDR3 nucleotides are TGCGCCAGCCGTGCGGACAGCACCCATCGAAGTAACACTGAAGCTTTCTTT.

This rearrangement joins TRBV6-2 or TRBV6-3 to TRBJ2-7, with a weak D call TRBD2 (6 bases). The CDR3 loop spans 15 amino acids. V lost 3 bases, J lost 3 bases, and 15 bases lay in between. Germline CDR1 is MNHEY and CDR2 is SVGEGT. CDR3 residues: CASSYTGAGNYEQYF. DNA of the CDR3: TGTGCCAGCAGTTATACGGGAGCCGGGAACTACGAGCAGTACTTC.

This clone has only one observation. V gene TRBV5-1 combines with J gene TRBJ2-5; a weak D match, TRBD2 (6 bases). V gave up 4 bases and J gave up 3 bases, with 10 bases separating them. The CDR3 is 13 amino acids. The germline V gene encodes CDR1 SGHRS and CDR2 YFSETQ. The CDR3 spells CASSAGGEETQYF. In DNA form, the CDR3 reads TGCGCCAGCAGCGCCGGCGGGGAAGAGACCCAGTACTTC. Drawing the rest from reference TRBV5-1 and TRBJ2-5, the complete variable domain is KAGVTQTPRYLIKTRGQQVTLSCSPISGHRSVSWYQQTPGQGLQFLFEYFSETQRNKGNFPGRFSGRQFSNSRSEMNVSTLELGDSALYLCASSAGGEETQYFGPGTRLLVL.

The rearrangement links TRBV6-5 to TRBJ2-6; no clear D gene. Trimming pared 5 bases from V and 0 bases from J, leaving 8 bases between. CDR3 length equals 15 residues. Germline V gene sequence: CDR1 MNHEY, CDR2 SVGAGI. This CDR3 reads CASSQQSSGANVLTF. In nucleotides, the CDR3 is TGTGCCAGCAGTCAACAGTCCTCTGGGGCCAACGTCCTGACTTTC.

This clone was recorded only once. The rearrangement links TRBV27 to TRBJ1-1, with 9 bases that match TRBD1. Germline-derived CDR1 and CDR2 are MNHEY and SMNVEV (reference sequence). This CDR3 is 16 amino acids long. Trimming at V came to 6 bases and at J to 0 bases, leaving 8 bases not matched to a gene. CDR3 in DNA: TGTGCCAGCAGCCACCATTGGACAGGGGTGAACACTGAAGCTTTCTTT. It encodes CASSHHWTGVNTEAFF.

The CDR3 DNA sequence: TGTGCCAGCAGCTTAGGGGGGGGACAGGGCGGTGGCTACACCTTC. Translating it yields CASSLGGGQGGGYTF. The V gene is TRBV7-2, the J gene TRBJ1-2; 9 nucleotides match TRBD1. Germline CDR1 reads SGHTA; CDR2 reads FQGNSA. With 1 base clipped from V and 7 bases from J, the junction kept 7 bases outside the gene matches. The CDR3 is 15 residues long.

The genes are TRBV2 and TRBJ1-5; 9 bases agree with TRBD1. Losses at the gene ends were 6 bases for V and 2 bases for J; bases not matched to a gene: 8. The CDR3 is 16 amino acids. Germline-derived CDR1 and CDR2 are SNHLY and FYNNEI. The chain's CDR3 is CASSAQGAGGNQPQHF. CDR3 nucleotides: TGTGCCAGCAGCGCACAGGGGGCGGGGGGCAATCAGCCCCAGCATTTT.

The V call is TRBV28, the J call TRBJ2-3, with TRBD2 matching over 8 bases. The V and J ends lost 8 bases and 2 bases, in that order; junction bases with no gene match: 6. There are 14 residues in the CDR3. The germline V gene has CDR1 MDHEN and CDR2 SYDVKM. CDR3 in DNA: TGTGCCAGCCTAAGCGGGGGATCCACAGATACGCAGTATTTT. Amino acid sequence: CASLSGGSTDTQYF.

V and J are TRBV28 and TRBJ1-1; 10 bases map to TRBD1. Germline V gene sequence: CDR1 MDHEN, CDR2 SYDVKM. CDR3 length: 13 amino acids. The V and J ends lost 8 bases and 8 bases, in that order; junction bases with no gene match: 8. This CDR3 reads CASSGTGVWEAFF. CDR3 DNA sequence: TGTGCCAGCTCCGGGACAGGGGTATGGGAAGCTTTCTTT.

V gene TRBV6-2 or TRBV6-3 combines with J gene TRBJ1-1; 7 bases are a match to TRBD1. CDR3 length equals 14 residues. With V trimmed by 5 bases and J by 2 bases, 5 bases remained unmatched. Per the germline V gene, CDR1 is MNHEY and CDR2 is SVGEGT. As DNA, the CDR3 is TGTGCCAGCAGTAAAGGACAGGTTAACACTGAAGCTTTCTTT. Amino acid sequence: CASSKGQVNTEAFF.

The rearrangement links TRBV6-5 to TRBJ2-5; 8 bases line up with TRBD2. The CDR3 runs to 15 residues. V shed 5 bases and J 5 bases; nucleotides not matched to a gene: 10. Germline lookup yields CDR1 MNHEY and CDR2 SVGAGI. DNA of the CDR3: TGTGCCAGCAGTACTACCGGGACTAGAGCGGAGACCCAGTACTTC. Residues: CASSTTGTRAETQYF.

V usage is TRBV11-2 and J usage is TRBJ1-4; 8 bases fit TRBD1. V lost 2 bases to trimming and J lost 8 bases; unmatched junction nucleotides: 7. Germline V gene lookup returns CDR1 SGHAT and CDR2 FQNNGV. This CDR3 is built from 15 residues. Here the CDR3 reads CASSLNQGAGEKLFF. The CDR3 DNA reads TGTGCCAGCAGCTTAAACCAGGGGGCGGGCGAAAAACTGTTTTTT.

The chain combines TRBV6-2 or TRBV6-3 with TRBJ2-5; no clear D gene. The germline gives CDR1 MNHEY, CDR2 SVGEGT. Trimming removed 5 bases at V and 5 bases at J, with 15 bases between. CDR3 size: 14 residues. In nucleotides, the CDR3 is TGTGCCAGCAGTCTACCGGTCCCGCCCGAGACCCAGTACTTC. This codes for CASSLPVPPETQYF.

V and J are TRBV11-3 and TRBJ2-3; 7 bases match TRBD1. Unmatched junction bases numbered 15, after V lost 2 bases and J lost 4 bases. Germline CDR1 SGHNT, CDR2 YENEEA. The CDR3 length is 18 residues. The CDR3 protein is CASSLLVEGAAFADTQYF. CDR3 nucleotides: TGTGCCAGCAGCTTATTAGTTGAGGGGGCGGCGTTTGCAGATACGCAGTATTTT.

This clone appeared a single time. This chain joins TRBV11-3 and TRBJ2-7, with D perhaps matching TRBD2 (6 bases). Germline lookup yields CDR1 SGHNT and CDR2 YENEEA. The CDR3 contains 15 residues. V lost 3 bases and J lost 12, with 24 bases in between. In nucleotides, the CDR3 is TGTGCCAGCAGCTTCTCAACGGTGGACCAGGGACTTCGGTACTTC. Encoded protein: CASSFSTVDQGLRYF.

The chain employs TRBV3-1 (or the pseudogene TRBV3-2) and TRBJ2-2; weak D call: TRBD1 (5 bases). Trimming removed 10 bases from V and 4 bases from J, with 16 bases in between. This CDR3 contains 14 residues. CDR1 is LGHDT, CDR2 YNNKEL, per germline (reference sequence). The CDR3 DNA sequence: TGTGCCACCCGTAGGGGCGAAAGCACCGGGGAGCTGTTTTTT. It is translated as CATRRGESTGELFF.

The chain employs TRBV20-1 and TRBJ2-7; possibly TRBD2 for D (5 bases). V dropped 1 base and J dropped 7 bases, with 8 bases sitting between them. CDR1 DFQATT and CDR2 SNEGSKA come from the germline V gene (reference sequence). The CDR3 consists of 11 residues. The chain's CDR3 is CSARATGEQYF. The DNA for the CDR3 is TGCAGTGCTAGAGCTACGGGGGAGCAGTACTTC.